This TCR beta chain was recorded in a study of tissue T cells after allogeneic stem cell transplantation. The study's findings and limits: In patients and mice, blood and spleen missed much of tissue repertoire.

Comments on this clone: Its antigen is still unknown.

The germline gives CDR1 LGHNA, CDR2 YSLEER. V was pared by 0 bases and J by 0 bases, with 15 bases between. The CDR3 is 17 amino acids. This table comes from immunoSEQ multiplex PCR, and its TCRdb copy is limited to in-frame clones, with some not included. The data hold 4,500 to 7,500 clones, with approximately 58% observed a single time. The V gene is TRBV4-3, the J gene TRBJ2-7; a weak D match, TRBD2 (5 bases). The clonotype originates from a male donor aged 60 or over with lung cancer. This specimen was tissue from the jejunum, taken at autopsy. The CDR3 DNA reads TGCGCCAGCAGCCAAGACTGGACGGGAAGAAGCTCCTACGAGCAGTACTTC. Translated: CASSQDWTGRSSYEQYF.